The 15 T cell receptor beta chains below all came from one sample that was sequenced in a study of shared clonotypes between healthy human individuals. Terminally differentiated effector memory CD45RA+ cells were excluded from the naive CD8 cells, which were CD45RO-negative and positively selected for CCR7. The table came from immunoSEQ multiplex PCR; TCRdb's copy has only in-frame clones and leaves some out. The data show about 2 million clones, roughly 95% seen once. Material: naive CD8+ T cells sorted from blood. The receptors originated from a man younger than 30 in good health.

The chain employs TRBV7-9 and TRBJ2-7; TRBD1 might be the D (6 bases). CDR1 is SEHNR and CDR2 is FQNEAQ in the germline V gene (reference sequence). This CDR3 has 16 residues. Trimming shortened V by 3 bases and J by 2 bases, and 17 bases separated the two germline ends. The CDR3 sequence is CASSLGPQGPPYEQYF. The CDR3 DNA is TGTGCCAGCAGCTTGGGGCCACAGGGACCCCCCTACGAGCAGTACTTC.

The gene calls are TRBV30 and TRBJ2-5; D remains ambiguous. CDR1 is GTSNPN and CDR2 is SVGIG in the germline V gene (reference sequence). The CDR3 loop spans 11 amino acids. Trimming stripped 1 base from V and 4 bases from J, with 4 bases between. In DNA, the CDR3 is TGTGCCTGGAGTGGCGTAGAGACCCAGTACTTC. It specifies CAWSGVETQYF.

The CDR3 region has the DNA TGTGCCAGCTCACCTGTGGGAGGGGGTAGGACCTACGAGCAGTACTTC. Translation: CASSPVGGGRTYEQYF. This chain joins TRBV18 and TRBJ2-7; possibly TRBD2 for D (7 bases). The germline CDR1 and CDR2 sequences are KGHSH and LQKENI. The CDR3 sequence is 16 residues long. Trimming stripped 3 bases from V and 2 bases from J, with 17 bases between.

This clone was counted a few times. Different DNA sequences within this sample yield the same CDR3. V usage is TRBV19 and J usage is TRBJ2-7; D possibly corresponds to TRBD1 (5 bases). V was clipped by 5 bases and J by 3 bases, with 11 bases between them. This CDR3 has 13 residues. CDR1 is LNHDA, CDR2 SQIVND, per germline (reference sequence). Written as DNA, the CDR3 is TGTGCCAGTAGTTCTGGCAGGGACTACGAGCAGTACTTC. It codes for CASSSGRDYEQYF. Looking up the rest from reference TRBV19 and TRBJ2-7 gives the full variable domain: DGGITQSPKYLFRKEGQNVTLSCEQNLNHDAMYWYRQDPGQGLRLIYYSQIVNDFQKGDIAEGYSVSREKKESFPLTVTSAQKNPTAFYLCASSSGRDYEQYFGPGTRLTVT.

The J gene is TRBJ2-3, the V gene TRBV4-1; D gene ambiguous. This CDR3 comprises 14 residues. From germline, CDR1 is MGHRA and CDR2 YSYEKL. The ends were cut back, 1 base at V and 2 bases at J, with 7 bases in the middle. The CDR3 nucleotides are TGCGCCAGCAGCCAAGTGGTTGTCACAGATACGCAGTATTTT. Translation gives CASSQVVVTDTQYF.

This chain uses TRBV7-9 with TRBJ1-2; D ambiguous. This CDR3 region has 15 residues. The germline gives CDR1 SEHNR, CDR2 FQNEAQ (reference sequence). With 4 bases removed from V and 2 bases from J, the gap between germline ends came to 14 bases. The CDR3 DNA follows: TGTGCCAGCAGCTCGACACGTCTCCTCAACTATGGCTACACCTTC. This codes for CASSSTRLLNYGYTF.

This chain connects TRBV29-1 to TRBJ2-7; tentatively, D is TRBD1 (5 bases). This CDR3 contains 13 residues. Germline CDR1 and CDR2: SQVTM and ANQGSEA. Between the trimmed V and J ends, which lost 7 bases and 2 bases, there was a span of 15 bases. The CDR3: CSALTEFAYEQYF. CDR3 nucleotide sequence: TGCAGCGCGCTGACAGAATTTGCCTACGAGCAGTACTTC.

This clone was recorded a few times. The V gene is TRBV19, the J gene TRBJ1-5; D is unclear. The CDR3 consists of 13 residues. The germline V gene has CDR1 LNHDA and CDR2 SQIVND (reference sequence). Between the trimmed V and J ends, which lost 8 bases and 2 bases, there was a span of 10 bases. Here the CDR3 DNA reads TGTGCCAGTTGCGTGGAAGGCAATCAGCCCCAGCATTTT. Its translation is CASCVEGNQPQHF.

The CDR3 DNA sequence: TGTGCCAGCAGCTCGTCCACGGGACTAGCGCTTACCCCACCTACGCAGTATTTT. This translates into CASSSSTGLALTPPTQYF. The V call is TRBV7-9, the J call TRBJ2-3; 10 bases agree with TRBD2. V shed 4 bases and J 8 bases; nucleotides not matched to a gene: 18. This CDR3 has 18 residues. Germline values: CDR1 SEHNR, CDR2 FQNEAQ (reference sequence).

This clone came up once. This specimen includes other DNA sequences encoding the same CDR3. This sequence joins TRBV4-1 and TRBJ2-7, with D uncertain. The CDR3 is 12 residues long. Germline V gene sequence: CDR1 MGHRA, CDR2 YSYEKL. Trimming removed 2 bases at V and 6 bases at J, with 8 bases between. This chain's CDR3 is CASSQLTGEQYF. The CDR3, as DNA: TGCGCCAGCAGCCAATTAACGGGCGAGCAGTACTTC.

The CDR3 coding sequence is TGTGCCAGCAGCCCAGTATTTTCTGGAATCTACGAGCAGTACTTC. Its translation is CASSPVFSGIYEQYF. The chain employs TRBV4-2 and TRBJ2-7; D is undetermined. The V end was cut by 4 bases, the J end by 3 bases, with 16 bases between. CDR3 length equals 15 residues. The V gene's germline CDR1 is LGHNA and CDR2 YNFKEQ.

V is TRBV6-5 and J is TRBJ1-1; D is perhaps TRBD1 (6 bases). This CDR3 has 11 residues. V lost 2 bases to trimming and J lost 10 bases, with 8 bases between them. The germline V gene encodes CDR1 MNHEY and CDR2 SVGAGI. The chain's CDR3 is CASSYGGRAFF. Here the CDR3 DNA reads TGTGCCAGCAGTTACGGGGGGCGAGCTTTCTTT.

V and J are TRBV5-6 and TRBJ2-7, with no clear D. V lost 0 bases and J lost 6, with 7 bases in between. The CDR3 is made up of 12 amino acids. CDR1 and CDR2 from the germline V gene are SGHDT and YYEEEE. The CDR3 nucleotides are TGTGCCAGCAGCTTGGTGCGTAGCGAGCAGTACTTC. Its protein product is CASSLVRSEQYF.

The chain recombines TRBV15 with TRBJ2-7; TRBD2 matches 16 bases. Germline V gene sequence: CDR1 LNHNV, CDR2 YYDKDF (reference sequence). CDR3 length: 17 residues. The trim removed 3 bases at V and 7 bases at J, leaving 9 bases unmatched. The DNA for the CDR3 is TGTGCCACCAGCAGGGGACTAGCGGGAGGGCCTTCTTGGGAGCAGTACTTC. Protein: CATSRGLAGGPSWEQYF. The entire variable domain, with the rest obtained from reference TRBV15 and TRBJ2-7, is as follows: DAMVIQNPRYQVTQFGKPVTLSCSQTLNHNVMYWYQQKSSQAPKLLFHYYDKDFNNEADTPDNFQSRRPNTSFCFLDIRSPGLGDTAMYLCATSRGLAGGPSWEQYFGPGTRLTVT.

The chain carries TRBV27 and TRBJ2-5; TRBD1 aligns across 8 bases. The CDR3 spans 14 residues. Germline V gene sequence: CDR1 MNHEY, CDR2 SMNVEV (reference sequence). V shed 5 bases, J shed 4 bases, and the junction held 6 bases outside the gene matches. The CDR3 here is CASSLRTGRETQYF. CDR3 sequence (DNA): TGTGCCAGCAGTCTCCGGACAGGGCGAGAGACCCAGTACTTC.